One T cell receptor beta chain is described in this entry. This record comes from a study of CD8 T cells in Susac syndrome. The length of the CDR3 is 12 residues. In germline, CDR1 is LNHDA, CDR2 SQIVND (reference sequence). V lost 8 bases, J lost 3 bases, and 11 bases lay in between. Random hexamers were used to reverse transcribe the RNA input (roughly 0.5 to 1 ug). TCRdb redid the calling of the immunoSEQ multiplex PCR reads with MiXCR, one entry per CDR3 protein. The sample has some 120,000 distinct CDR3 sequences, approximately 89% seen once; the top ten hold approximately 0.24%. The sequenced sample consisted of CD8+ T cells from PBMCs. The chain combines TRBV19 with TRBJ2-7; possibly TRBD2 for D (6 bases). The receptor comes from a human donor with multiple sclerosis. The CDR3 spells CASRGGNYEQYF. CDR3 DNA: TGTGCCAGTCGTGGAGGGAACTACGAGCAGTACTTC. Filled out from reference TRBV19 and TRBJ2-7, the complete variable domain reads DGGITQSPKYLFRKEGQNVTLSCEQNLNHDAMYWYRQDPGQGLRLIYYSQIVNDFQKGDIAEGYSVSREKKESFPLTVTSAQKNPTAFYLCASRGGNYEQYFGPGTRLTVT.